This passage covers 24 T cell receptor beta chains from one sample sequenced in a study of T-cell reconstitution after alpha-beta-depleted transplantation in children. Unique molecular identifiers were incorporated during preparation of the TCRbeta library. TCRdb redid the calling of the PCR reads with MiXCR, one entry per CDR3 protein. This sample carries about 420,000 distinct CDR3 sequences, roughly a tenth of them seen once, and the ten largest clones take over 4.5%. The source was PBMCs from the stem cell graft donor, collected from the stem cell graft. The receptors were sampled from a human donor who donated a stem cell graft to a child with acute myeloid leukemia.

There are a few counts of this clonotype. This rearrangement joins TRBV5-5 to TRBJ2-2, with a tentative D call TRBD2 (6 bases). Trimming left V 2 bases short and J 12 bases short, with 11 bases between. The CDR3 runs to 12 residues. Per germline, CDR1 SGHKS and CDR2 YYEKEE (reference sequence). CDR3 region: CASSLRREQLFF. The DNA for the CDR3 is TGTGCCAGCAGCTTAAGGAGGGAGCAGCTGTTTTTT.

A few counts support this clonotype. Written as DNA, the CDR3 is TGCGCCAGCAGCCCTTCGGAGACCGGGCCCTACAATGAGCAGTTCTTC. The encoded protein is CASSPSETGPYNEQFF. The J gene is TRBJ2-1, the V gene TRBV4-3, with no clear D. This CDR3 is built from 16 residues. In germline, CDR1 is LGHNA, CDR2 YSLEER. The V gene lost 4 bases and the J gene lost 2 bases, with 15 bases spanning the gap.

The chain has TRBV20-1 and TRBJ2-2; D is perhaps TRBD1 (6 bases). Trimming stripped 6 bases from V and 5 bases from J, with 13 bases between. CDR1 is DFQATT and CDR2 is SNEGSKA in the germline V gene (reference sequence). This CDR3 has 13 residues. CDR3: CSATNQGTGELFF. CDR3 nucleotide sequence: TGCAGTGCCACAAACCAGGGGACCGGGGAGCTGTTTTTT.

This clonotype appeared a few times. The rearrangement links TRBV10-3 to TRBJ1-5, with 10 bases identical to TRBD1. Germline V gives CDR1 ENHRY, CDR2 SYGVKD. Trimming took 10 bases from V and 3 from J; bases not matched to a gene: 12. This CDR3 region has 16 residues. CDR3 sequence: CATASGTGAVNQPQHF. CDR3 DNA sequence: TGTGCCACCGCCTCCGGGACAGGGGCGGTCAATCAGCCCCAGCATTTT.

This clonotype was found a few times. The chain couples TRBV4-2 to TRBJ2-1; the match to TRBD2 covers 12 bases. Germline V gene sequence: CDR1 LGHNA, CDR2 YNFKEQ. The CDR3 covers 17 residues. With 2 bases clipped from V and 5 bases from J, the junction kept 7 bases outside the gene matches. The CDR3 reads CASSQRSRLAGDNEQFF. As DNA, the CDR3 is TGTGCCAGCAGCCAAAGGAGCCGACTAGCGGGGGACAATGAGCAGTTCTTC.

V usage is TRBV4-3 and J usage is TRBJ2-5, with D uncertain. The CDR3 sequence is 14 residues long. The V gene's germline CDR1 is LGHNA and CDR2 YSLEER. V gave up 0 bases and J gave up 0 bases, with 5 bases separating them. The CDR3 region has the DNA TGCGCCAGCAGCCAAGATCGCAACCAAGAGACCCAGTACTTC. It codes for CASSQDRNQETQYF.

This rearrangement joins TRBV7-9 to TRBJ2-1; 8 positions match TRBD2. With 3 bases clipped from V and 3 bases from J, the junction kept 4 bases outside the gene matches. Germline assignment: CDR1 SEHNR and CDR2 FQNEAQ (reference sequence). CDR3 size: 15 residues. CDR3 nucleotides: TGTGCCAGCAGCTTCCGCGGGGGGATCTACAATGAGCAGTTCTTC. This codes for CASSFRGGIYNEQFF.

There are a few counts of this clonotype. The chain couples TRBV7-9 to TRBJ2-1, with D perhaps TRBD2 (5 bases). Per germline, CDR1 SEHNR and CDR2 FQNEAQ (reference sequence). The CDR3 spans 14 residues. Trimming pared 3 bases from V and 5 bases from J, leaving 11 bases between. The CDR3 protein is CASSLPGKDNEQFF. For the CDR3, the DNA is TGTGCCAGCAGCTTGCCCGGGAAGGACAATGAGCAGTTCTTC. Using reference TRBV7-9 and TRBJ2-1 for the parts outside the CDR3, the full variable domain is DTGVSQNPRHKITKRGQNVTFRCDPISEHNRLYWYRQTLGQGPEFLTYFQNEAQLEKSRLLSDRFSAERPKGSFSTLEIQRTEQGDSAMYLCASSLPGKDNEQFFGPGTRLTVL.

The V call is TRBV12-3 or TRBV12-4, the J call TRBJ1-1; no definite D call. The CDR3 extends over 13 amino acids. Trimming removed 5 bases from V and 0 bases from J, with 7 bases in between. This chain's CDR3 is CASSTSVNTEAFF. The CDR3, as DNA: TGTGCCAGCAGTACTTCCGTGAACACTGAAGCTTTCTTT.

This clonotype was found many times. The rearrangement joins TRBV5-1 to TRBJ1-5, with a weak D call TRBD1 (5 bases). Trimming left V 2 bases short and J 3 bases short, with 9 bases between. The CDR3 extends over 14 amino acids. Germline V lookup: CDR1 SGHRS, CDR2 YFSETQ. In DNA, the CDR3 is TGCGCCAGCAGCTTCGGGGGAAACAATCAGCCCCAGCATTTT. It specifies CASSFGGNNQPQHF. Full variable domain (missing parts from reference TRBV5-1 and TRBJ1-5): KAGVTQTPRYLIKTRGQQVTLSCSPISGHRSVSWYQQTPGQGLQFLFEYFSETQRNKGNFPGRFSGRQFSNSRSEMNVSTLELGDSALYLCASSFGGNNQPQHFGDGTRLSIL.

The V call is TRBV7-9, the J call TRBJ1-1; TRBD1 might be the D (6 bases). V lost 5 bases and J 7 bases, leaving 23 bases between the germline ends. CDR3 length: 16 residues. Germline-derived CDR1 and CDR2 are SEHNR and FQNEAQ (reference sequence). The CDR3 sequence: CASSPGAHLFFREAFF. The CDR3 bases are TGTGCCAGCAGCCCGGGGGCCCACCTATTTTTTCGTGAAGCTTTCTTT.

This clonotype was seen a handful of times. CDR3 DNA sequence: TGTGCCAGCCTGGCGGCCCGAGAAGAGACCCAGTACTTC. As protein: CASLAAREETQYF. V usage is TRBV6-2 or TRBV6-3 and J usage is TRBJ2-5; D gene uncertain. V was cut by 8 bases and J by 3 bases, with 13 bases left in between. CDR3 size: 13 residues. In germline, CDR1 is MNHEY, CDR2 SVGEGT.

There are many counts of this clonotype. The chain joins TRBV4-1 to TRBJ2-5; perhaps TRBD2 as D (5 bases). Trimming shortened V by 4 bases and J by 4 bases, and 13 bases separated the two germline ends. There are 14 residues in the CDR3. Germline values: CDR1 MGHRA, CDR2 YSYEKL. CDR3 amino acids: CASSRRLRRETQYF. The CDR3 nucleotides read TGCGCCAGCAGCCGCCGACTACGCCGAGAGACCCAGTACTTC.

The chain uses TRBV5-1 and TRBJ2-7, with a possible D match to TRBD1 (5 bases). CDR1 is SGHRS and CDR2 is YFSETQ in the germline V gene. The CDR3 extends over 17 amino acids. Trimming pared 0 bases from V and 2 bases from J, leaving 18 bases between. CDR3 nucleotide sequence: TGCGCCAGCAGCTTGGGTTCATCGGTCAGGGTAGCCTACGAGCAGTACTTC. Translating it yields CASSLGSSVRVAYEQYF. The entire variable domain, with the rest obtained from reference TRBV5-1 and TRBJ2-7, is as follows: KAGVTQTPRYLIKTRGQQVTLSCSPISGHRSVSWYQQTPGQGLQFLFEYFSETQRNKGNFPGRFSGRQFSNSRSEMNVSTLELGDSALYLCASSLGSSVRVAYEQYFGPGTRLTVT.

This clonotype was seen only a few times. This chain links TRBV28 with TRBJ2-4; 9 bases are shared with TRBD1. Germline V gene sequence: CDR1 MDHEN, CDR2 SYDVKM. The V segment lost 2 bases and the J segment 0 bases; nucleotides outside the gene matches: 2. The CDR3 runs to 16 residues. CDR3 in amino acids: CASSLPGQGAKNIQYF. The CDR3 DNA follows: TGTGCCAGCAGTTTACCGGGACAGGGAGCCAAAAACATTCAGTACTTC.

CDR3 in DNA: TGTGCCAGCAGCTTGGATGCTAGCGGCACAGATACGCAGTATTTT. This codes for CASSLDASGTDTQYF. The genes are TRBV5-5 and TRBJ2-3; maybe TRBD2 (6 bases). Germline lookup yields CDR1 SGHKS and CDR2 YYEKEE (reference sequence). The V and J ends lost 0 bases and 1 base respectively, with 9 bases between them. The CDR3 is 15 residues long.

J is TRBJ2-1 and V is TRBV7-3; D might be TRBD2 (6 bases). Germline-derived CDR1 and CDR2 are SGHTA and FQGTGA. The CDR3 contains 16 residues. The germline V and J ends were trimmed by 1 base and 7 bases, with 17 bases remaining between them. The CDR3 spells CASSLSRTLEGNEQFF. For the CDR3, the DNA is TGTGCCAGCAGCTTAAGTCGTACGCTGGAGGGTAATGAGCAGTTCTTC. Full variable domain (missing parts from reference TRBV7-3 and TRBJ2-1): GAGVSQTPSNKVTEKGKYVELRCDPISGHTALYWYRQSLGQGPEFLIYFQGTGAADDSGLPNDRFFAVRPEGSVSTLKIQRTERGDSAVYLCASSLSRTLEGNEQFFGPGTRLTVL.

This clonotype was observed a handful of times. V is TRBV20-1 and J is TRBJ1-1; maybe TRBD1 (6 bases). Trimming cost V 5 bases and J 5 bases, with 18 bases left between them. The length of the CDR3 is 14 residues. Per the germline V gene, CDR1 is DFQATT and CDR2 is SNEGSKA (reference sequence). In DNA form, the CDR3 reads TGCAGTGCTGGTACAGGGCTGGATGGAACTGAAGCTTTCTTT. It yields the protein CSAGTGLDGTEAFF.

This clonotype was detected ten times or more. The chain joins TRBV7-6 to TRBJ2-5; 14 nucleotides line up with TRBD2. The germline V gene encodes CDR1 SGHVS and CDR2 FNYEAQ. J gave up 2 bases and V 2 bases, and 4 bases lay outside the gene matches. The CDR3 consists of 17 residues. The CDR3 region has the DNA TGTGCCAGCAGCTTACGACTAGCGGGGGGGTATCAAGAGACCCAGTACTTC. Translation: CASSLRLAGGYQETQYF.

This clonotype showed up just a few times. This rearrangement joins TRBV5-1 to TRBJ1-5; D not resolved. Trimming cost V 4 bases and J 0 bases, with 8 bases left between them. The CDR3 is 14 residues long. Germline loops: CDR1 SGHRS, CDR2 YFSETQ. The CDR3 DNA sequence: TGCGCCAGCAGCCCAGATTATAGCAATCAGCCCCAGCATTTT. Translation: CASSPDYSNQPQHF. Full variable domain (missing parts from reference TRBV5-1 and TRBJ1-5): KAGVTQTPRYLIKTRGQQVTLSCSPISGHRSVSWYQQTPGQGLQFLFEYFSETQRNKGNFPGRFSGRQFSNSRSEMNVSTLELGDSALYLCASSPDYSNQPQHFGDGTRLSIL.

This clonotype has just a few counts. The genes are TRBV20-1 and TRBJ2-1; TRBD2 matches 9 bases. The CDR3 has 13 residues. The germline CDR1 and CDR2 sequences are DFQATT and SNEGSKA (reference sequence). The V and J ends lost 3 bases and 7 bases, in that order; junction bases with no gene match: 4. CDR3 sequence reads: CSASSGSGNEQFF. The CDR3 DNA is TGCAGTGCTAGTAGCGGGAGTGGGAATGAGCAGTTCTTC.

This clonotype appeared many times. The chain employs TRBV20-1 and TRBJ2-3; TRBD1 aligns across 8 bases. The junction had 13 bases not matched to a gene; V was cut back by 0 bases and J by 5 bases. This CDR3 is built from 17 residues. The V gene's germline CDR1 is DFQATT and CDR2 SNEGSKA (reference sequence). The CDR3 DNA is TGCAGTGCTAGAGATCTCTCGGGACAGGCCGGGGGAGATACGCAGTATTTT. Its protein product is CSARDLSGQAGGDTQYF.

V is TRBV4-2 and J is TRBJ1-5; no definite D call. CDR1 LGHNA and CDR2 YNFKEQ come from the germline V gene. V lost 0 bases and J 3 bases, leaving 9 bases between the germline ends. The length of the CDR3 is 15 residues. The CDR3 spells CASSQDGQTNQPQHF. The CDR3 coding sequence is TGTGCCAGCAGCCAAGATGGTCAGACCAATCAGCCCCAGCATTTT.

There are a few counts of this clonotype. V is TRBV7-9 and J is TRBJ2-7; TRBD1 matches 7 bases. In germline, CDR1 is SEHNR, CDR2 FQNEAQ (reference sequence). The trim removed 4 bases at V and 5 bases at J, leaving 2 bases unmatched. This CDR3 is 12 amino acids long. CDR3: CASSYRGHEQYF. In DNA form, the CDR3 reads TGTGCCAGCAGCTACAGGGGACACGAGCAGTACTTC.